This T cell receptor (beta chain) is drawn from a study of spatial heterogeneity in lung cancer. Study in general: Among detected sequences, beta-chain ones consistently exceeded alpha-chain ones in number.

Indicated time point: sample taken at primary tumor resection. Whole RNA obtained from tumor, nontumor lung or frozen PBMC underwent sequencing without sorting. MiXCR, applied by TCRdb to the 5' RACE reads, yields one record per CDR3 protein. The data show approximately 82,000 distinct CDR3 sequences, with approximately 12% seen just once and under 5.5% held by the top ten. Whole-study findings and limits: Tumor TCRs that were ubiquitous and expanded showed up in blood more at resection than follow-up.

The CDR3 runs 14 residues. Germline CDR1 reads SQVTM; CDR2 reads ANQGSEA. With 6 bases clipped from V and 7 bases from J, the junction kept 8 bases outside the gene matches. Note on this clonotype: Its target is not known.

The chain is built from TRBV29-1 and TRBJ1-5; 11 positions match TRBD1. This clonotype was obtained from a male donor with early-stage non-small cell lung cancer. Material: PBMCs, obtained at surgery. This CDR3 is CSVLGQGAHQPQHF. The CDR3 coding sequence is TGCAGCGTCCTTGGACAGGGGGCACACCAGCCCCAGCATTTT.